This T cell receptor (beta chain) was retrieved from a study of response to subunit inactivated influenza vaccine. TCRdb re-called the RT-PCR reads through MiXCR, storing one row per CDR3 protein. Among around 200,000 distinct CDR3 sequences listed, 9.2% were seen once. Overall study findings and caveats: Only a handful of new T cells, the authors suggested, are recruited with each seasonal influenza vaccination.

Trimming pared 4 bases from V and 3 bases from J, leaving 13 bases between. The CDR3 is 15 residues long. Germline V gene sequence: CDR1 KGHSY, CDR2 FQNENV. This clonotype was counted many times. Its target is unknown. This chain uses TRBV16 with TRBJ1-5, with D perhaps TRBD1 (6 bases). Sequencing used non-naive T cells sorted from PBMCs, obtained on the day of vaccination. The sequence was collected from a man aged 50 or older who received an inactivated influenza vaccine. CDR3 protein: CASSRQDSLNQPQHF. CDR3 sequence (DNA): TGTGCCAGCAGCCGCCAGGACAGCCTCAATCAGCCCCAGCATTTT. The full variable domain, rest sourced from reference TRBV16 and TRBJ1-5, is GEEVAQTPKHLVRGEGQKAKLYCAPIKGHSYVFWYQQVLKNEFKFLISFQNENVFDETGMPKERFSAKCLPNSPCSLEIQATKLEDSAVYFCASSRQDSLNQPQHFGDGTRLSIL.